The text below deals with one T cell receptor beta chain. Irradiated stimulators labeled with violet dye, approximately 200,000 in number, were plated with approximately 200,000 CFSE-labeled responders. Clones were read by immunoSEQ multiplex PCR, and TCRdb kept only the in-frame ones, dropping some. The profile covers 13,000 or so clones, with 30% to 35% appearing a single time and roughly 3.1% taken by the ten largest. The sample is drawn from a study of graft-versus-host responses after intestinal transplantation. The TCR sequence derives from a human patient who received an intestinal transplant. The sample was alloreactive CD8+ T cells from a mixed lymphocyte reaction culture, taken before intestinal transplant. Indicated subset: CFSE-low proliferating T cells sorted from approximately six-day pre-transplant mixed lymphocyte reaction (GvH or HvG direction).

CDR3 sequence (DNA): TGTGCCAGCAGCCAAGATCCGGTGAGCAAAACTGAAGCTTTCTTT. Its translation is CASSQDPVSKTEAFF. The chain links TRBV14 to TRBJ1-1; unclear D gene. Trimming cost V 0 bases and J 5 bases, with 13 bases left between them. The CDR3 contains 15 residues. Per the germline V gene, CDR1 is SGHDN and CDR2 is FVKESK.